The sequence of this TCR beta chain was determined in a study of T cell responses to AZD1222 COVID-19 vaccine (dated by TCRdb to about 2021). The study in broad terms: AZD1222 recipients with second doses at about 4 weeks or about 12 weeks were pooled, because spike-specific TCR depth and breadth did not differ between schedules. A total of around 240 trial participants underwent TCR sequencing, of whom approximately 210 received two doses of AZD1222 and about 25 received two doses of the MenACWY control vaccine. Trial participants were enrolled by age into 18-55, 56-69 and 70-plus year subgroups, with roughly 160, 29 and 62 TCR-sequenced participants respectively.

The CDR3 regions of human TCRbeta chains were analyzed by immunosequencing. In the source study's methods: Repertoire TCRs were checked for matches against a reference library of SARS-CoV-2-specific TCRs that had been generated using the MIRA antigen-specificity platform. Breadth was defined as the fraction of unique TCRs that were SARS-CoV-2-associated, and depth was defined as the fraction of total T cells that were SARS-CoV-2-associated. Each spike-specific TCR was assigned to its reactive spike region and to a CD4 or CD8 class using the MIRA data. Log10-transformed breadth and depth values were compared by one-way ANOVA with Sidak's multiple comparisons tests. Imported from immuneACCESS, the table was reduced by TCRdb to in-frame sequences with V and J called. These copies leave out some clones; in studies compared against another copy, an unresolved V gene accounts for under half, and the cause of the remainder is not known. V, J and clone size are those of that table, while D and trimming were read from the DNA. The sample data list tens of thousands of clones, and 78% of these were observed just once. Roughly 20% of the sample goes to the ten largest clones.

In the case of this clone: Its recognized antigen is unknown. Base qualities are not recorded, but no much larger clone differs from it by a single base.

Taken with the paper, the label for time point translates to: baseline before first vaccination. Vaccinee samples were obtained from the UK trials COV001 and COV002, which included a single-blind randomized controlled phase 2/3 trial of AZD1222 (ChAdOx1 nCoV-19) in healthy adults. For TCRbeta chain sequencing, PBMC samples from trial participants were taken at day 0 and at day 28 after the second dose. What the study reported, not specific to this receptor: Conclusions about previously exposed vaccinees were limited because only a handful of AZD1222 recipients were SARS-CoV-2 seropositive at baseline. Because no samples from the day 14 peak response were available, repertoires could be characterized only after the peak T cell response. Epitopes outside the regions mutated in the B.1.351 and B.1.1.7 variants were reportedly recognized by nearly half of the unique spike-specific TCRs. Participants were mostly white British, with more females than males. The authors suggested clonal diversity may have been underestimated. The 56-69-year group was small, and its depth increase did not reach significance, likely because of low power. Spike-specific TCR breadth and depth rose significantly after two AZD1222 doses compared with day 0 and with MenACWY recipients. The vaccine-associated CD4 TCRs covered the entire spike protein, and the dominant responses fell in regions 160-218 and 743-854.

The sample consisted of peripheral blood, taken on day 0 of AZD1222 vaccination. This TCR derives from an adult in good health.

The CDR3 reads as follows: CASSLGQGAYEQYF. The nucleotide sequence is TGTGCCAGCTCATTAGGACAGGGGGCTTACGAGCAGTACTTC. The chain couples TRBV18 to TRBJ2-7; TRBD1 agrees with 11 junctional bases. From V the trimming removes 5 bases and from J it removes 4 bases, while the gene matches leave 4 bases of the junction unaccounted for. For CDR1 and CDR2, the germline V gene lists KGHSH and LQKENI. From the cysteine up to the phenylalanine, the CDR3 has a length of 14 residues. Just CDR3 DNA is preserved here, 42 bases in frame from base 1.